Given below is one T cell receptor (beta chain) in context. Its antigen is still unknown. This sample was included in a study of monozygotic twins with inflammatory bowel disease. Study outcomes and limitations: Twins with IBD were found to have lower TCRbeta diversity (inverse Simpson) than healthy co-twins. Sharing of clonotypes with others was lower in IBD patients than in healthy twins, and this was especially so with disease activity.

TCRdb re-called the 5' RACE reads, yielding one record per CDR3 amino acid sequence without DNA. The sample table sets out hundreds of thousands of distinct CDR3 sequences. The V gene's germline CDR1 is SGDLS and CDR2 YYNGEE. This CDR3 contains 16 residues. Collection yielded roughly 2.5 ml of blood per donor. This rearrangement joins TRBV9 to TRBJ2-7; TCRdb's assignment of TRBD2 cannot be checked, as there is no DNA. The source material was blood. This TCR was recovered from a human donor with ulcerative colitis or Crohn's disease, or a healthy co-twin of an affected twin (not recorded which). CDR3 region: CASSANKDSGSYEQYF.